This note documents a single T cell receptor (beta chain) sequence. The antigen is undetermined. This specimen belongs to a study of Ad26.COV2.S vaccination and SARS-CoV-2 variants. Study outcomes and limitations: While placebo recipients had lower spike-specific TCR breadth, vaccine recipients had more. Substantial post-vaccination breadth of spike-specific CD8+ and CD4+ T cell responses was reported.

Sequencing was performed with immunoSEQ multiplex PCR; in TCRdb, only in-frame clones are kept and a portion is missing. The sample lists about 400,000 clones; around 93% were seen once. The V gene's germline CDR1 is SGHRS and CDR2 YFSETQ. The trim removed 7 bases at V and 7 bases at J, leaving 10 bases unmatched. This CDR3 contains 14 residues. The treatment was: around 19 received Ad26.COV2.S at low or high dose, single or two shots; about 5 received placebo; per-sample allocation not given. At day 63 after the first vaccine or placebo injection, samples were drawn. An Ad26 vector expressing Wuhan-strain SARS-CoV-2 spike served as the vaccine.

This receptor was taken from a person aged 18-60 years who received the Ad26.COV2.S COVID-19 vaccine or a placebo. This chain links TRBV5-1 with TRBJ2-3; 9 nucleotides line up with TRBD2. The sequences come from peripheral blood, collected in a trial of Ad26.COV2.S vaccine versus placebo. CDR3 DNA: TGCGCCAGCCGGGACTTAGCGGGGGCCAATACGCAGTATTTT. This encodes CASRDLAGANTQYF.